Sequencing of this TCR beta chain was carried out in a study of sequential checkpoint blockade in melanoma. Across the whole study: First-line arms were nivolumab then ipilimumab, or the reverse, randomized 1:1.

Treatment denoted: randomized to nivolumab then ipilimumab (arm A) or the reverse (arm B). None of the patients previously received DNA-damaging chemotherapy. PBMC sorting kept live CD3+CD8+ cells without CD19 or CD56. Using immunoSEQ multiplex PCR, the repertoire was profiled, and TCRdb retains in-frame clones only, with some absent. Among several thousand clones listed, roughly 77% were seen once. CDR3 length: 13 amino acids. CDR1 is SGHVS and CDR2 is FNYEAQ in the germline V gene. J gave up 7 bases and V 4 bases, and 1 base lay outside the gene matches. The origin of this receptor is a human donor with melanoma. Here the sequenced sample was CD8+ T cells sorted from blood (inferred from file names), taken from a patient given nivolumab and ipilimumab in sequence. The rearrangement links TRBV7-6 to TRBJ2-2, with 9 bases aligning to TRBD2. This chain's CDR3 is CASSSSGDGELFF. The CDR3 DNA sequence: TGTGCCAGCAGCTCTAGCGGGGACGGGGAGCTGTTTTTT.